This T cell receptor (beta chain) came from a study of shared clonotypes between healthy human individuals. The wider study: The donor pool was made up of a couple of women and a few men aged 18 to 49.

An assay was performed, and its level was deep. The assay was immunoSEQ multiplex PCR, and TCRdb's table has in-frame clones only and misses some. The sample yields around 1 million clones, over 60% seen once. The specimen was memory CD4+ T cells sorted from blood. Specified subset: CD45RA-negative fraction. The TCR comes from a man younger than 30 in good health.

The CDR3 reads CASRPTGRPYEQYF. The CDR3, as DNA: TGTGCCAGTAGACCGACAGGGCGTCCCTACGAGCAGTACTTC. This chain links TRBV6-1 with TRBJ2-7; TRBD1 aligns across 7 bases. The J segment lost 2 bases and the V segment lost 9 bases, leaving 10 bases of the junction unmatched. Germline CDR1 and CDR2: MNHNS and SASEGT. The CDR3 length is 14 residues.